A selection of T cell receptor beta chains follows, all from one sample in a study of Graves' ophthalmopathy and Graves' hyperthyroidism. TCRdb called the multiplex PCR reads again in MiXCR, with one record for every CDR3 protein. The sample lists more than 550,000 distinct CDR3 sequences; approximately 39% were seen once. Input material: peripheral blood. The source of these receptors is an adult man with Graves' ophthalmopathy. Each CDR3 is given with its conserved first and last residue. A D gene is named only where the DNA matches it firmly. Clone size is stated in some rows and not others, as once, few, many or a class when expanded.

j_call v_call clone_size d_call cdr3_aa cdr3_nt
TRBJ2-7 TRBV29-1 NA TRBD1 CSVGQQGEASADEQYF TGCAGCGTGGGACAACAGGGGGAGGCTAGCGCGGACGAGCAGTACTTC
TRBJ2-3 TRBV7-2 NA TRBD2 CASIKSSGSTDTQYF TGTGCCAGCATCAAATCTAGCGGGAGCACAGATACGCAGTATTTT
TRBJ1-1 TRBV6-6 many NA CASSESKRTRTEAFF TGTGCCAGCAGTGAGTCTAAAAGGACACGCACTGAAGCTTTCTTT
TRBJ2-7 TRBV30 NA NA CACVRGVEQYF TGTGCCTGCGTTAGGGGGGTAGAGCAGTACTTC
TRBJ2-7 TRBV7-2 many TRBD1 CASSLVLGTGGEQYF TGTGCCAGCAGCTTAGTTTTAGGGACAGGGGGCGAGCAGTACTTC
TRBJ2-2 TRBV7-9 many NA CASSLVMVVRTGELFF TGTGCCAGCAGCTTAGTTATGGTTGTGCGAACCGGGGAGCTGTTTTTT
TRBJ1-1 TRBV15 NA TRBD1 CATSSAGIGRDSTEAFF TGTGCCACCAGCAGTGCCGGAATCGGACGGGACAGCACTGAAGCTTTCTTT
TRBJ1-1 TRBV10-3 NA TRBD1 CASSPNRDRGLAFF TGTGCCAGCTCACCAAATCGAGACAGGGGTTTAGCTTTCTTT
TRBJ2-2 TRBV5-4 NA NA CASSQGTRGEAGELFF TGCGCCAGCAGCCAAGGGACGCGAGGGGAGGCCGGGGAGCTGTTTTTT
TRBJ2-6 TRBV10-3 NA NA CAISTGGANVLTF TGTGCCATCTCCACGGGAGGGGCCAACGTCCTGACTTTC
TRBJ2-2 TRBV10-3 many TRBD2 CAISERTSGPNTGELFF TGTGCCATCAGTGAGAGGACTAGCGGTCCGAACACCGGGGAGCTGTTTTTT
TRBJ2-6 TRBV2 NA NA CASNQFSEVSGANVLTF TGTGCCAGCAACCAATTCTCTGAAGTCTCTGGGGCCAACGTCCTGACTTTC
TRBJ2-2 TRBV7-3 few NA CASSRDPTNTGELFF TGTGCCAGCAGTAGGGACCCGACGAACACCGGGGAGCTGTTTTTT
TRBJ1-2 TRBV5-6 many NA CASSPYSRNYGYTF TGTGCCAGCAGCCCATACAGCAGAAACTATGGCTACACCTTC
TRBJ1-1 TRBV10-3 NA TRBD1 CAISGQGRTEAFF TGTGCCATCAGTGGACAGGGAAGAACTGAAGCTTTCTTT
TRBJ1-4 TRBV29-1 many NA CSIQAGRYEKLFF TGCAGCATACAGGCAGGGAGATATGAAAAACTGTTTTTT
TRBJ2-7 TRBV7-9 many NA CASSQWDWSSYEQYF TGTGCCAGCAGCCAATGGGACTGGAGCTCCTACGAGCAGTACTTC
TRBJ2-2 TRBV10-3 many NA CAIRESLAIVTGELFF TGTGCCATCAGAGAGTCGCTAGCGATCGTCACCGGGGAGCTGTTTTTT
TRBJ2-3 TRBV19 NA NA CASSFLVRSDTPDTQYF TGTGCCAGCAGCTTTCTGGTGCGTTCCGACACACCAGATACGCAGTATTTT
TRBJ1-6 TRBV18 NA NA CASSGEAYSPLHF TGTGCCAGCTCAGGAGAGGCGTATTCACCCCTCCACTTT
TRBJ2-7 TRBV10-3 many TRBD2 CAISDGSGGYEQYF TGTGCCATCAGTGACGGCTCGGGAGGGTACGAGCAGTACTTC
TRBJ2-7 TRBV19 NA NA CASSIDWTSSYEQYF TGTGCCAGTAGTATAGATTGGACGAGCTCCTACGAGCAGTACTTC
TRBJ1-5 TRBV6-6 few NA CASRGIRFSSFNQHF TGTGCCAGCAGGGGCATTCGTTTCAGTTCATTTAACCAGCATTTT
TRBJ1-2 TRBV9 NA NA CASSLEGLYGHTF TGTGCCAGCAGCCTAGAGGGGCTCTATGGCCACACCTTC
TRBJ2-5 TRBV20-1 many TRBD2 CSAFGGGEETQYF TGCAGTGCCTTCGGGGGGGGAGAAGAGACCCAGTACTTC
TRBJ2-2 TRBV11-1 many NA CASSLMQASGELFF TGTGCCAGCAGCTTAATGCAGGCCTCCGGGGAGCTGTTTTTT
TRBJ2-3 TRBV11-2 NA NA CASSLHLRSQRSSTDTQYF TGTGCCAGCAGCTTACACTTAAGGTCACAGCGTTCCAGCACAGATACGCAGTATTTT
TRBJ2-7 TRBV7-2 NA TRBD2 CASRVAGGPVEQYF TGTGCCAGCAGGGTAGCGGGGGGGCCGGTTGAGCAGTACTTC
TRBJ2-5 TRBV7-2 many NA CASSSNPAQVRSYGVTQYF TGTGCCAGCAGCTCGAACCCAGCCCAAGTTCGATCATATGGCGTGACCCAGTACTTC
TRBJ2-5 TRBV7-7 many TRBD2 CASSPPGGSQETQYF TGTGCCAGCAGCCCCCCCGGGGGGAGCCAAGAGACCCAGTACTTC
TRBJ2-2 TRBV12-3/TRBV12-4 few TRBD2 CASSSGEWTGELFF TGTGCCAGCAGTAGCGGGGAGTGGACTGGGGAGCTGTTTTTT
TRBJ2-5 TRBV19 many NA CASSTSGTFYSWETQYF TGTGCCAGTAGTACGTCCGGGACTTTCTATTCTTGGGAGACCCAGTACTTC
TRBJ1-5 TRBV24-1 NA TRBD1 CATSETGGPFEQPQHF TGTGCCACCAGCGAGACAGGGGGCCCGTTTGAACAGCCCCAGCATTTT
TRBJ1-1 TRBV29-1 NA TRBD1 CSVTTGGEAFF TGCAGCGTCACGACAGGGGGCGAAGCTTTCTTT
TRBJ2-6 TRBV5-1 many NA CASRPALSGANVLTF TGCGCCAGCAGGCCAGCCTTGTCTGGGGCCAACGTCCTGACTTTC
TRBJ2-7 TRBV7-2 NA NA CASSLRAGQSSLHEQYF TGTGCCAGCAGCTTACGCGCCGGACAGAGCAGCTTACACGAGCAGTACTTC
TRBJ2-7 TRBV5-1 once NA CASSFHRQETYERYF TGCGCCAGCAGCTTCCATCGACAGGAAACCTACGAGCGGTACTTC
TRBJ1-5 TRBV12-3/TRBV12-4 NA TRBD1 CASNRQGGNQPQHF TGTGCCAGCAACCGACAGGGTGGCAATCAGCCCCAGCATTTT
TRBJ1-1 TRBV19 NA NA CASTGYNTEAFF TGTGCCAGTACAGGGTATAACACTGAAGCTTTCTTT
TRBJ1-2 TRBV25-1 NA NA CASSGLDRNYGYTF TGTGCCAGCAGTGGCCTTGACAGGAACTATGGCTACACCTTC
TRBJ1-5 TRBV12-3/TRBV12-4 many NA CASSFGLNQPQHF TGTGCCAGCAGTTTTGGACTGAATCAGCCCCAGCATTTT
TRBJ2-7 TRBV15 NA NA CATSSDSDGTYEQYF TGTGCCACCAGCAGTGACTCGGACGGTACCTACGAGCAGTACTTC
TRBJ1-2 TRBV5-1 few NA CASSLSPGGYTF TGCGCCAGCAGCTTGTCCCCTGGGGGCTACACCTTC
TRBJ2-7 TRBV29-1 NA TRBD1 CSSQQDRAPYEQYF TGCAGCAGCCAGCAGGACAGGGCACCCTACGAGCAGTACTTC
TRBJ1-5 TRBV19 many NA CASSIMGNQPQHF TGTGCCAGTAGTATCATGGGCAATCAGCCCCAGCATTTT
TRBJ1-5 TRBV30 NA NA CAWRGNGNQPQHF TGTGCCTGGAGAGGGAATGGCAATCAGCCCCAGCATTTT
TRBJ2-6 TRBV5-4 NA NA CASSTAAGEGGANVLTF TGTGCCAGCAGCACAGCCGCCGGGGAAGGTGGGGCCAACGTCCTGACTTTC
TRBJ2-5 TRBV7-9 many NA CASSGDLNDEETQYF TGTGCCAGCAGCGGGGACCTCAATGATGAGGAGACCCAGTACTTC
TRBJ1-5 TRBV10-3 NA NA CATSVGGSVYEHF TGTGCCACCTCGGTGGGGGGCTCCGTCTACGAGCATTTT
TRBJ1-1 TRBV5-1 few TRBD1 CASSQWDSMNTEAFF TGCGCCAGCAGCCAATGGGACAGCATGAACACTGAAGCTTTCTTT
TRBJ1-5 TRBV20-1 NA NA CSVHGIPGDEHF TGCAGTGTGCACGGGATCCCAGGCGACGAGCATTTT